This TCR beta chain is drawn from a study of cytomegalovirus exposure and HLA in healthy donors. 60 Vbeta and 13 Jbeta primers were used in PCR. Assay: immunoSEQ multiplex PCR; the TCRdb copy retains only in-frame clones and omits some. The repertoire holds about 180,000 clones, with approximately 84% as singletons. General study points: In a later analysis, TCR beta V- and J-gene trimming showed a link to a missense DCLRE1C variant. Most CMV-associated TCR beta chains appeared HLA-restricted in a later analysis.

On this clone itself: What it binds is not known.

This CDR3 contains 16 residues. With 0 bases removed from V and 7 bases from J, the gap between germline ends came to 18 bases. Germline CDR1 LGHNT, CDR2 FRNRAP. The TCR sequence derives from a man between 18 and 29 years old in good health and CMV-seronegative. The sample taken for sequencing was PBMCs. The rearrangement uses TRBV12-5 and TRBJ1-2, with D possibly matching TRBD1 (6 bases). DNA for the CDR3: TGTGCTAGTGGTTTGGTACTGGGGACATACGGAGGTGGCTACACCTTC. Its translation: CASGLVLGTYGGGYTF. Variable domain in full (rest from reference TRBV12-5 and TRBJ1-2): DARVTQTPRHKVTEMGQEVTMRCQPILGHNTVFWYRQTMMQGLELLAYFRNRAPLDDSGMPKDRFSAEMPDATLATLKIQPSEPRDSAVYFCASGLVLGTYGGGYTFGSGTRLTVV.